This T cell receptor (beta chain) is drawn from a study of control samples from healthy donors and cancer patients. The data were produced by immunoSEQ multiplex PCR, yet TCRdb's version contains in-frame clones alone and is incomplete. The profile shows 100,000 to 150,000 clones, around 90% of them singletons. V was trimmed by 7 bases and J by 0 bases, leaving 10 bases between them. This CDR3 region has 15 residues. Germline lookup yields CDR1 WSHSY and CDR2 SAAADI. This clone was detected only once. Material: blood. The chain links TRBV10-2 to TRBJ2-6; D gene unclear. This sequence originates from a young man in good health. DNA for the CDR3: TGCGCCAGCAATAAGAGCCGCTCTGGGGCCAACGTCCTGACTTTC. Its translation is CASNKSRSGANVLTF.